These T cell receptor beta chains were read from a single sample in a study of control samples from healthy donors and cancer patients. Profiling relied on immunoSEQ multiplex PCR, and the TCRdb table lists in-frame clones only, not all of them. The data show about 140,000 clones, with approximately 92% seen just once and about 11% held by the top ten. Specimen: blood. The receptors stem from a man aged 30 to 45 in good health. The CDR3 runs from the conserved cysteine through the conserved F or W. A D gene is named only where the DNA matches it firmly. Not every row has a clone size; where given, it reads once, few, many or a size class.

clone_size: -; d_call: -; cdr3_length: 13; v_call: TRBV28; j_call: TRBJ1-5; cdr3_nt: TGTGCCAGCATGGGGGGGGTTCATCAGCCCCAGCATTTT; cdr3_aa: CASMGGVHQPQHF
clone_size: -; d_call: TRBD1; cdr3_length: 16; v_call: TRBV27; j_call: TRBJ1-2; cdr3_nt: TGTGCCAGCAGTCAAGGGGGCTCGTCGTATCGGTATGGCTACACCTTC; cdr3_aa: CASSQGGSSYRYGYTF
clone_size: -; d_call: -; cdr3_length: 18; v_call: TRBV28; j_call: TRBJ1-6; cdr3_nt: TGTGCCAGCAGTTTCGGGGCCGCTGGGAGCTCCTATAATTCACCCCTCCACTTT; cdr3_aa: CASSFGAAGSSYNSPLHF
clone_size: -; d_call: TRBD2; cdr3_length: 16; v_call: TRBV24-1; j_call: TRBJ2-1; cdr3_nt: TGTGCCACCAGTGATTCTGGACTAGCGTACTACAATGAGCAGTTCTTC; cdr3_aa: CATSDSGLAYYNEQFF
clone_size: once; d_call: -; cdr3_length: 22; v_call: TRBV3-1/TRBV3-2; j_call: TRBJ2-7; cdr3_nt: TGTGCCAGCAGCCAAGATTCGTGGTTTAGGAGGCAGGAATTATCCCGAGGTGGAGAGCAGTACTTC; cdr3_aa: CASSQDSWFRRQELSRGGEQYF
clone_size: -; d_call: -; cdr3_length: 15; v_call: TRBV6-4; j_call: TRBJ2-1; cdr3_nt: TGTGCCAGCAGTGACCTCAGCGGGTCCTACAATGAGCAGTTCTTC; cdr3_aa: CASSDLSGSYNEQFF
clone_size: -; d_call: -; cdr3_length: 13; v_call: TRBV19; j_call: TRBJ1-4; cdr3_nt: TGTGCCACGAAATATCTCTATGCTGAAAAACTGTTTTTT; cdr3_aa: CATKYLYAEKLFF
clone_size: -; d_call: -; cdr3_length: 14; v_call: TRBV7-9; j_call: TRBJ2-3; cdr3_nt: TGTGCCAGCAGCCCCACGGATAAGCTGAATACGCAGTATTTT; cdr3_aa: CASSPTDKLNTQYF
clone_size: -; d_call: -; cdr3_length: 14; v_call: TRBV3-1/TRBV3-2; j_call: TRBJ2-7; cdr3_nt: TGTGCCAGCAGCCAGGGCAGGGTCGCGTACGAGCAGTACTTC; cdr3_aa: CASSQGRVAYEQYF
clone_size: -; d_call: -; cdr3_length: 11; v_call: TRBV20-1; j_call: TRBJ2-1; cdr3_nt: TGCAGTGCTAGATTTGGCAATGAGCAGTTCTTC; cdr3_aa: CSARFGNEQFF
clone_size: -; d_call: -; cdr3_length: 14; v_call: TRBV5-1; j_call: TRBJ1-2; cdr3_nt: TGCGCCAGCAGCTTGGTTCCGGGAAACTATGGCTACACCTTC; cdr3_aa: CASSLVPGNYGYTF
clone_size: -; d_call: -; cdr3_length: 11; v_call: TRBV9; j_call: TRBJ2-1; cdr3_nt: TGTGCCAGCAGCGTAGAGGGGGAGCAGTTCTTC; cdr3_aa: CASSVEGEQFF
clone_size: -; d_call: TRBD2; cdr3_length: 16; v_call: TRBV7-2; j_call: TRBJ2-1; cdr3_nt: TGTGCCAGCAGTTTGGGACTAGCGGGGATCTACAATGAGCAGTTCTTC; cdr3_aa: CASSLGLAGIYNEQFF
clone_size: -; d_call: -; cdr3_length: 14; v_call: TRBV5-6; j_call: TRBJ1-5; cdr3_nt: TGTGCCAGCAGCCGCAGGGTAAGCAATCAGCCCCAGCATTTT; cdr3_aa: CASSRRVSNQPQHF
clone_size: once; d_call: -; cdr3_length: 13; v_call: TRBV6-6; j_call: TRBJ2-1; cdr3_nt: TGTGCCAGCACCCTGAGGGTAACAAATGAGCAGTTCTTC; cdr3_aa: CASTLRVTNEQFF
clone_size: once; d_call: -; cdr3_length: 16; v_call: TRBV25-1; j_call: TRBJ1-4; cdr3_nt: TGTGCCAGCAGCCCCCTTGAGTTTCAGGCTAATGAAAAACTGTTTTTT; cdr3_aa: CASSPLEFQANEKLFF
clone_size: -; d_call: -; cdr3_length: 12; v_call: TRBV28; j_call: TRBJ1-3; cdr3_nt: TGTGCCAGCAGTTTGAGGGAAAACACCATATATTTT; cdr3_aa: CASSLRENTIYF
clone_size: -; d_call: -; cdr3_length: 12; v_call: TRBV5-6; j_call: TRBJ1-1; cdr3_nt: TGTGCCAGCAGCCCCCAGGGGTCTGAAGCTTTCTTT; cdr3_aa: CASSPQGSEAFF
clone_size: -; d_call: -; cdr3_length: 13; v_call: TRBV3-1/TRBV3-2; j_call: TRBJ2-7; cdr3_nt: TGTGCCAGCAGCCAAGGGACAAACTACGAGCAGTACTTC; cdr3_aa: CASSQGTNYEQYF
clone_size: -; d_call: -; cdr3_length: 15; v_call: TRBV6-1; j_call: TRBJ2-3; cdr3_nt: TGTGCCAGCAGTGATTTTGGCAGTAGCACAGATACGCAGTATTTT; cdr3_aa: CASSDFGSSTDTQYF
clone_size: -; d_call: TRBD2; cdr3_length: 15; v_call: TRBV18; j_call: TRBJ2-5; cdr3_nt: TGTGCCAGCTCACTGTTCCGGGACTATCAAGAGACCCAGTACTTC; cdr3_aa: CASSLFRDYQETQYF
clone_size: once; d_call: TRBD2; cdr3_length: 15; v_call: TRBV15; j_call: TRBJ2-3; cdr3_nt: TGTGCCACCAGCAGAAAGAGCGGGATCTGGGATACGCAGTATTTT; cdr3_aa: CATSRKSGIWDTQYF
clone_size: -; d_call: TRBD1; cdr3_length: 15; v_call: TRBV2; j_call: TRBJ2-1; cdr3_nt: TGTGCCAGCACGGCGGGGACAGGGAACAACAATGAGCAGTTCTTC; cdr3_aa: CASTAGTGNNNEQFF
clone_size: -; d_call: -; cdr3_length: 12; v_call: TRBV5-8; j_call: TRBJ1-6; cdr3_nt: TGTGCCAGCAGCCTAAACAATTCACCCCTCCACTTT; cdr3_aa: CASSLNNSPLHF